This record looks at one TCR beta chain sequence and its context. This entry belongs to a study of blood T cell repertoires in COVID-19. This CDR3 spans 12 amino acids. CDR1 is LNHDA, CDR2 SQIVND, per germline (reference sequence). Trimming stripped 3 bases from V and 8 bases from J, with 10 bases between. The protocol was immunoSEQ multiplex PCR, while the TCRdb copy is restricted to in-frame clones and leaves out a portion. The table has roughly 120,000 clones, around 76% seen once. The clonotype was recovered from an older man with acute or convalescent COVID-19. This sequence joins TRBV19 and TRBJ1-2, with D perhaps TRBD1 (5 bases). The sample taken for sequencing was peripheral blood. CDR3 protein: CASSIGGGGYTF. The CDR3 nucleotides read TGTGCCAGTAGTATCGGGGGTGGAGGCTACACCTTC.